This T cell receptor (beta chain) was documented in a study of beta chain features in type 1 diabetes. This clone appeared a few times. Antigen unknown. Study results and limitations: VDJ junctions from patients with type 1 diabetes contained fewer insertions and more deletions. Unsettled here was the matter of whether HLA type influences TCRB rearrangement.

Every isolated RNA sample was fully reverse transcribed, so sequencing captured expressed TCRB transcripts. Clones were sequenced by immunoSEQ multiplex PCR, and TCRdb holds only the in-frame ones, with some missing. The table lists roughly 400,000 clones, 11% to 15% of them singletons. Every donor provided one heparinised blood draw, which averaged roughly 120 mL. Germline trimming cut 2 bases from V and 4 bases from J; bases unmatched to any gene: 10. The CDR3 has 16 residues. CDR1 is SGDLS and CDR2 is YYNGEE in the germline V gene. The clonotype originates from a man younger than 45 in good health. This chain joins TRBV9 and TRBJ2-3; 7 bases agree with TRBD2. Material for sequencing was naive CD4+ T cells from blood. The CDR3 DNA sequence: TGTGCCAGCAGCGTTACCAGCGGGGTAAGGGCAGATACGCAGTATTTT. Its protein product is CASSVTSGVRADTQYF.